This T cell receptor (beta chain) was identified in a study of OX40 agonist ivuxolimab in advanced cancers. About the research overall: At doses from 0.01 to 10 mg/kg, patients were given intravenous ivuxolimab every 2 weeks. The diagnoses of dose-escalation patients were hepatocellular carcinoma, melanoma, renal cell or head and neck cancer.

In germline, CDR1 is MNHEY, CDR2 SVGAGI. With 6 bases removed from V and 7 bases from J, the gap between germline ends came to 15 bases. CDR3 length: 14 residues. Assay: immunoSEQ multiplex PCR; the TCRdb copy retains only in-frame clones and omits some. The table shows tens of thousands of clones, with approximately 85% occurring only once. The chain employs TRBV6-5 and TRBJ2-2, with a tentative D call TRBD2 (5 bases). Here the sequenced sample was CD4+ or CD8+ T cells sorted from blood, taken in a trial of the OX40 agonist ivuxolimab. This TCR was recovered from an adult with an advanced solid tumor such as melanoma, head and neck, liver or kidney cancer. CDR3 sequence reads: CASSVDRLSGELFF. The CDR3 region has the DNA TGTGCCAGCAGCGTGGACCGACTAAGCGGGGAGCTGTTTTTT.